This paragraph reports one T cell receptor beta chain. These data come from a study of CD8 T cells in Susac syndrome. Reverse transcription used about 0.45 to 1 ug RNA and random hexamers. The amplification used immunoSEQ multiplex PCR on TCR beta CDR3; it spanned 54 Vbeta and 13 Jbeta. TCRdb passed the immunoSEQ multiplex PCR reads through MiXCR, listing each CDR3 protein once. The table lists over 130,000 distinct CDR3 sequences, roughly 95% of them singletons. CDR1 is SGHVS, CDR2 FQNEAQ, per germline. V was trimmed by 5 bases and J by 11 bases, leaving 15 bases between them. This CDR3 has 12 residues. CD8+ and CD4+ T cells from blood underwent TCR beta sequencing, which was carried out in a high-throughput format. The patients who served as multiple sclerosis controls were treatment-naive and had stable or active relapsing-remitting disease that fulfilled the revised McDonald criteria. TEMRA cells were FACS-enriched, with CD8+ and CD4+ T cells isolated negatively.

The clonotype comes from a human donor with multiple sclerosis. The chain recombines TRBV7-8 with TRBJ1-1; D might be TRBD1 (6 bases). The sequenced sample consisted of CD4+ T cells from PBMCs. CDR3 protein: CASSQGGAKAFF. The CDR3 nucleotides read TGTGCCAGCAGCCAAGGGGGGGCTAAGGCTTTCTTT.